This T cell receptor beta chain was recovered during a study of cytomegalovirus exposure and HLA in healthy donors. The CDR3 loop spans 18 amino acids. The V and J ends lost 0 bases and 0 bases, in that order; junction bases with no gene match: 10. CDR1 is GTSNPN, CDR2 SVGIG, per germline (reference sequence). This clone turned up a few times. PCR was performed using 60 Vbeta and 13 Jbeta primers. Sequenced by immunoSEQ multiplex PCR; TCRdb stores in-frame clones only, minus some. The top ten clones hold approximately 2.2% of a sample with about 170,000 clones, around 77% of them seen once. This receptor was identified in a woman aged 30 to 39 in good health and CMV-seropositive. V usage is TRBV30 and J usage is TRBJ2-1; 8 bases map to TRBD2. Sequencing used PBMCs. CDR3 in amino acids: CAWSVYTGGMSSYNEQFF. Here the CDR3 DNA reads TGTGCCTGGAGTGTTTACACGGGGGGGATGAGCTCCTACAATGAGCAGTTCTTC.